This T cell receptor beta chain was documented in a study of cytomegalovirus exposure and HLA in healthy donors. Study-wide findings and caveats: Follow-up analysis later connected one missense variant in DCLRE1C with trimming of TCR beta V- and J-genes. Later analysis identified 16,951 TCR beta sequences associated with HLA alleles, using a false discovery rate threshold of 0.05. Later analysis found that TCR beta chains associated with HLA were more clonally expanded than other, equally common chains. CMV serostatus was the only recorded immune exposure for donors.

This PCR relied on a set of 60 Vbeta primers and 13 Jbeta primers. Generated by immunoSEQ multiplex PCR, the TCRdb table keeps only in-frame clones and is missing some. The data show around 120,000 clones, roughly three quarters seen once. V gave up 9 bases and J gave up 7 bases, with 10 bases separating them. Germline V gene data show CDR1 as MNHNS and CDR2 as SASEGT. The CDR3 loop spans 11 amino acids. Concerning this clone itself: Its antigen remains unidentified.

This chain joins TRBV6-1 and TRBJ2-1, with a possible D match to TRBD1 (5 bases). The sequence was collected from a woman between 35 and 50 years old in good health and CMV-seronegative. Sequencing was performed on PBMCs. The CDR3 region has the DNA TGTGCCAGTCCCGCAGGGAATGAGCAGTTCTTC. Its translation: CASPAGNEQFF.